The 29 T cell receptor beta chains listed next were all sequenced from one sample in a study of control samples from healthy donors and cancer patients. Sequencing was performed with immunoSEQ multiplex PCR; in TCRdb, only in-frame clones are kept and a portion is missing. The sample records under 200,000 clones, under 96% being singletons. The sequenced material came from blood. The receptors were sampled from a woman aged 25 to 39 in good health.

The V gene is TRBV29-1, the J gene TRBJ2-1; the match to TRBD2 covers 9 bases. In germline, CDR1 is SQVTM, CDR2 ANQGSEA. The CDR3 has 15 amino acids. V shed 7 bases and J 2 bases; nucleotides not matched to a gene: 9. In DNA form, the CDR3 reads TGCAGCGCCGCGTTGACTAGCGGACCCTACAATGAGCAGTTCTTC. This encodes CSAALTSGPYNEQFF.

V gene TRBV28 combines with J gene TRBJ2-7; D ambiguous. The CDR3 sequence is 11 residues long. Trimming pared 5 bases from V and 3 bases from J, leaving 5 bases between. Germline CDR1 and CDR2: MDHEN and SYDVKM. CDR3 nucleotide sequence: TGTGCCAGCAGTCCAAACTACGAGCAGTACTTC. Protein: CASSPNYEQYF. The full variable domain, completed using reference TRBV28 and TRBJ2-7, is DVKVTQSSRYLVKRTGEKVFLECVQDMDHENMFWYRQDPGLGLRLIYFSYDVKMKEKGDIPEGYSVSREKKERFSLILESASTNQTSMYLCASSPNYEQYFGPGTRLTVT.

This sequence joins TRBV28 and TRBJ1-6; D uncertain. The germline V gene has CDR1 MDHEN and CDR2 SYDVKM. There are 17 residues in the CDR3. V lost 2 bases and J lost 4, with 15 bases in between. The CDR3 nucleotides read TGTGCCAGCAGTTTAAGCGTGGGTGGCCTTTATAATTCACCCCTCCACTTT. Translation: CASSLSVGGLYNSPLHF.

The J gene is TRBJ2-1, the V gene TRBV11-1, with 11 bases that match TRBD2. From germline, CDR1 is SGHAT and CDR2 FQDESV (reference sequence). After removal of 0 bases from V and 9 bases from J, the junction contained 7 bases not matched to a gene. The length of the CDR3 is 16 residues. The DNA of the CDR3 is TGTGCCAGCAGCTTAGCGGCTAGCGGGGGGTTTGTTGAGCAGTTCTTC. It yields the protein CASSLAASGGFVEQFF.

The rearrangement joins TRBV18 to TRBJ1-4, with D perhaps TRBD1 (5 bases). V was clipped by 3 bases and J by 0 bases, with 8 bases between them. The CDR3 length is 15 residues. The germline gives CDR1 KGHSH, CDR2 LQKENI. In DNA, the CDR3 is TGTGCCAGCTCACCCGGGGGGACAACTAATGAAAAACTGTTTTTT. Protein sequence: CASSPGGTTNEKLFF.

The chain couples TRBV11-3 to TRBJ2-7; 9 nucleotides line up with TRBD1. J was trimmed by 2 bases and V by 4 bases; bases with no gene match: 6. From germline, CDR1 is SGHNT and CDR2 YENEEA. This CDR3 region has 15 residues. DNA for the CDR3: TGTGCCAGCAGCTACTCCGGGACAGGGCCCTACGAGCAGTACTTC. Amino acid sequence: CASSYSGTGPYEQYF.

The chain carries TRBV2 and TRBJ1-3, with 9 nucleotides matching TRBD1. J was trimmed by 8 bases and V by 1 base; bases with no gene match: 3. This CDR3 contains 14 residues. Germline-derived CDR1 and CDR2 are SNHLY and FYNNEI. CDR3: CASSEDRGRDTIYF. In nucleotides, the CDR3 is TGTGCCAGCAGTGAAGACAGGGGGCGCGACACCATATATTTT.

The chain employs TRBV27 and TRBJ2-6; D is unresolved. The germline V and J ends were trimmed by 8 bases and 0 bases, with 5 bases remaining between them. CDR3 size: 13 residues. Germline assignment: CDR1 MNHEY and CDR2 SMNVEV (reference sequence). CDR3 sequence (DNA): TGTGCCAGCCGGGCCTCTGGGGCCAACGTCCTGACTTTC. Translation gives CASRASGANVLTF.

The table lists this clone with a count of one. The rearrangement links TRBV4-1 to TRBJ1-1; 8 nucleotides agree with TRBD1. With V trimmed by 6 bases and J by 4 bases, 7 bases remained unmatched. The CDR3 spans 14 residues. The V gene's germline CDR1 is MGHRA and CDR2 YSYEKL. Here the CDR3 DNA reads TGCGCCAGCAGACTGACAGGGGTGGCCACTGAAGCTTTCTTT. It codes for CASRLTGVATEAFF.

The chain couples TRBV4-1 to TRBJ1-5; D is undetermined. The CDR3 is 15 residues long. The germline V and J ends were trimmed by 4 bases and 6 bases, with 16 bases remaining between them. The germline V gene encodes CDR1 MGHRA and CDR2 YSYEKL. The CDR3 coding sequence is TGCGCCAGCAGCCCTCTGGTCGGAGCGAGTCAGCCCCAGCATTTT. It yields the protein CASSPLVGASQPQHF.

The DNA for the CDR3 is TGTGCCTGGACGATTCTAGAGGCGCAGTATTTT. Amino acid sequence: CAWTILEAQYF. The chain joins TRBV30 to TRBJ2-3; no clear D. With 4 bases removed from V and 10 bases from J, the gap between germline ends came to 12 bases. The CDR3 is 11 residues long. Germline CDR1 is GTSNPN and CDR2 is SVGIG (reference sequence).

The chain has TRBV10-1 and TRBJ2-1, with D unclear. Trimming removed 3 bases at V and 11 bases at J, with 11 bases between. This CDR3 contains 12 residues. From germline, CDR1 is WNHNN and CDR2 SYGVQD (reference sequence). The CDR3 DNA reads TGCGCCAGCAGTGACCGATCGTTCCAGCAGTTCTTC. It is translated as CASSDRSFQQFF.

The chain carries TRBV10-3 and TRBJ2-2; 8 positions match TRBD1. The CDR3 spans 15 residues. The germline V gene encodes CDR1 ENHRY and CDR2 SYGVKD. J gave up 1 base and V 2 bases, and 0 bases lay outside the gene matches. CDR3 loop: CAISEDRGNTGELFF. CDR3 nucleotide sequence: TGTGCCATCAGTGAGGACAGGGGGAACACCGGGGAGCTGTTTTTT.

V and J are TRBV30 and TRBJ1-1; no clear D. The V gene's germline CDR1 is GTSNPN and CDR2 SVGIG (reference sequence). This CDR3 spans 14 amino acids. The V gene lost 6 bases and the J gene lost 0 bases, with 14 bases spanning the gap. The CDR3 region has the DNA TGTGCCTGTTCAGTCGCACCCTTGAACACTGAAGCTTTCTTT. Translated, it gives CACSVAPLNTEAFF.

The chain carries TRBV6-6 and TRBJ1-1, with a tentative D call TRBD1 (6 bases). Trimming pared 3 bases from V and 3 bases from J, leaving 8 bases between. The CDR3 totals 13 residues. Germline V lookup: CDR1 MNHNY, CDR2 SVGAGI (reference sequence). The CDR3 loop reads CASSYGGHTEAFF. CDR3 sequence (DNA): TGTGCCAGCAGTTATGGGGGGCACACTGAAGCTTTCTTT.

This chain links TRBV6-5 with TRBJ2-1, with 9 bases identical to TRBD2. The CDR3 runs to 14 residues. Germline trimming cut 7 bases from V and 8 bases from J; bases unmatched to any gene: 9. Germline loops: CDR1 MNHEY, CDR2 SVGAGI. CDR3 nucleotides: TGTGCCAGCAAATCTAGCGGGAATTTCGATGAGCAGTTCTTC. Protein sequence: CASKSSGNFDEQFF.

This clone occurred once. The gene calls are TRBV19 and TRBJ1-1, with TRBD1 matching 7 bases. This CDR3 has 17 amino acids. V was clipped by 4 bases and J by 4 bases; unmatched bases: 15. CDR1 is LNHDA, CDR2 SQIVND, per germline (reference sequence). CDR3 sequence: CASSTIDRAIGSTEAFF. The CDR3 region has the DNA TGTGCCAGTAGTACCATAGACAGGGCGATCGGTAGCACTGAAGCTTTCTTT.

The chain uses TRBV11-1 and TRBJ1-2, with a possible D match to TRBD1 (6 bases). Trimming left V 1 base short and J 2 bases short, with 11 bases between. The CDR3 is 15 amino acids. CDR1 is SGHAT and CDR2 is FQDESV in the germline V gene (reference sequence). The CDR3 nucleotides read TGTGCCAGCAGCTTAGACCCTGGACAGAACTATGGCTACACCTTC. Translation: CASSLDPGQNYGYTF.

The chain employs TRBV6-1 and TRBJ1-5; possible D gene TRBD1, 6 bases. CDR1 is MNHNS and CDR2 is SASEGT in the germline V gene. The CDR3 is made up of 16 amino acids. The germline V and J ends were trimmed by 0 bases and 5 bases, with 14 bases remaining between them. In nucleotides, the CDR3 is TGTGCCAGCAGTGAAGCTTGGGGGCAGCAATATCAGCCCCAGCATTTT. Translated, it gives CASSEAWGQQYQPQHF.

The genes are TRBV7-9 and TRBJ2-3; TRBD1 is a possible D gene (5 bases). V shed 1 base and J shed 3 bases, with 8 bases lying between them. Germline CDR1 and CDR2: SEHNR and FQNEAQ (reference sequence). The CDR3 loop spans 14 amino acids. The CDR3 DNA reads TGTGCCAGCAGCTTAGTCGACAGTACAGATACGCAGTATTTT. Residues: CASSLVDSTDTQYF.

This clone was seen just once. This rearrangement joins TRBV19 to TRBJ1-1; D uncertain. The CDR3 consists of 15 residues. Germline CDR1 reads LNHDA; CDR2 reads SQIVND (reference sequence). Trimming pared 5 bases from V and 1 base from J, leaving 14 bases between. CDR3 protein: CASSHHQGRNTEAFF. The CDR3 DNA sequence: TGTGCCAGTAGTCATCATCAAGGACGGAACACTGAAGCTTTCTTT.

Only one count was recorded for this clone. The chain recombines TRBV7-9 with TRBJ2-3, with 10 nucleotides matching TRBD2. The length of the CDR3 is 16 residues. V dropped 5 bases and J dropped 3; count of bases not matched to a gene: 8. CDR1 SEHNR and CDR2 FQNEAQ come from the germline V gene (reference sequence). CDR3 nucleotide sequence: TGTGCCAGCAGCCCCGATAGCGGGGGGCCGACAGATACGCAGTATTTT. This gives the protein CASSPDSGGPTDTQYF.

This chain connects TRBV4-1 to TRBJ1-5; the D is unclear. The CDR3 sequence is 14 residues long. Germline CDR1 reads MGHRA; CDR2 reads YSYEKL. V lost 0 bases and J lost 9, with 12 bases in between. The CDR3, as DNA: TGCGCCAGCAGCCAAGATCGCGACGTCCGGCCCCAGCATTTT. It is translated as CASSQDRDVRPQHF.

This chain joins TRBV19 and TRBJ1-5, with unresolved D. The CDR3 sequence is 14 residues long. V gave up 4 bases and J gave up 1 base, with 8 bases separating them. Germline CDR1 is LNHDA and CDR2 is SQIVND (reference sequence). CDR3 DNA: TGTGCCAGTAGTAAGGGCCAGAGCAATCAGCCCCAGCATTTT. Translation gives CASSKGQSNQPQHF. The complete variable domain, with remaining parts taken from reference TRBV19 and TRBJ1-5, reads DGGITQSPKYLFRKEGQNVTLSCEQNLNHDAMYWYRQDPGQGLRLIYYSQIVNDFQKGDIAEGYSVSREKKESFPLTVTSAQKNPTAFYLCASSKGQSNQPQHFGDGTRLSIL.

CDR3 in amino acids: CAISAGQTIYF. The CDR3 region has the DNA TGTGCCATCAGTGCGGGACAAACCATATATTTT. The V gene is TRBV10-3, the J gene TRBJ1-3, with D maybe TRBD1 (6 bases). Trimming left V 4 bases short and J 10 bases short, with 8 bases between. Looked up from germline, CDR1 is ENHRY and CDR2 is SYGVKD. The CDR3 has 11 residues.

The J gene is TRBJ1-4, the V gene TRBV14; D gene ambiguous. V gave up 4 bases and J gave up 0 bases, with 9 bases separating them. There are 15 residues in the CDR3. Per germline, CDR1 SGHDN and CDR2 FVKESK. The CDR3 is CASSPGRTTNEKLFF. The DNA for the CDR3 is TGTGCCAGCAGCCCAGGACGTACAACTAATGAAAAACTGTTTTTT.

The chain joins TRBV12-3 or TRBV12-4 to TRBJ1-1; TRBD1 matches at 8 bases. The CDR3 runs to 13 residues. With V trimmed by 6 bases and J by 6 bases, 6 bases remained unmatched. The CDR3 nucleotides read TGTGCCAGCAGGCCCCTGACAGGGGCTGAAGCTTTCTTT. It translates to CASRPLTGAEAFF.

This clone was observed a single time. V usage is TRBV29-1 and J usage is TRBJ2-2; a weak D match, TRBD2 (6 bases). CDR1 is SQVTM and CDR2 is ANQGSEA in the germline V gene. Trimming pared 6 bases from V and 6 bases from J, leaving 11 bases between. The CDR3 consists of 12 residues. DNA of the CDR3: TGCAGCGTCAGACTAGTTCCCGGGGAGCTGTTTTTT. This translates into CSVRLVPGELFF.

V is TRBV5-1 and J is TRBJ2-5; no reliable D call. Trimming removed 5 bases from V and 4 bases from J, with 12 bases in between. CDR1 and CDR2 from the germline V gene are SGHRS and YFSETQ. The CDR3 is 13 amino acids. In DNA, the CDR3 is TGCGCCAGCAGTCCCGGATGGGGAGAGACCCAGTACTTC. Its translation is CASSPGWGETQYF.